These 9 T cell receptor beta chains were sequenced from one sample in a study of regulatory T cells in long-lasting Graves disease. Described time point: persistent/refractory GD, antithyroid drugs over 5 years with positive TRAb. PBMC RNA was the source of the TCR library. TCR beta libraries were built with iRepertoire HTBI primers and Arm-PCR of CDR3 regions. TCRdb passed the multiplex PCR reads through MiXCR, listing each CDR3 protein once. The sample lists 420,000 or so distinct CDR3 sequences; around 22% were seen once. Here the sequenced sample was peripheral blood mononuclear cells (PBMCs), taken when the disease was refractory, from a patient treated with antithyroid drugs. These TCRs come from a female donor with Graves disease.

This clonotype showed up many times. The chain employs TRBV7-2 and TRBJ1-1; weak D call: TRBD1 (6 bases). In germline, CDR1 is SGHTA, CDR2 FQGNSA. The CDR3 spans 14 residues. V dropped 2 bases and J dropped 6 bases, with 13 bases sitting between them. CDR3 nucleotides: TGTGCCAGCAGCTTACCTTACAGGGTTGCTGAAGCTTTCTTT. Amino acid sequence: CASSLPYRVAEAFF.

This clonotype was picked up a small number of times. The chain links TRBV2 to TRBJ2-2; D not resolved. Trimming took off 1 base at V and 1 base at J, with 10 bases between the two ends. Germline CDR1 and CDR2: SNHLY and FYNNEI. The CDR3 sequence is 16 residues long. CDR3 protein: CASSEETQVNTGELFF. The CDR3 region has the DNA TGTGCCAGCAGTGAAGAAACCCAAGTGAACACCGGGGAGCTGTTTTTT.

This clonotype was seen more than once but under ten times. The V call is TRBV30, the J call TRBJ2-7; D is perhaps TRBD1 (5 bases). This CDR3 contains 13 residues. Germline-derived CDR1 and CDR2 are GTSNPN and SVGIG (reference sequence). The V gene lost 0 bases and the J gene lost 3 bases, with 9 bases spanning the gap. For the CDR3, the DNA is TGTGCCTGGAGTGTACAGGCTCTCTACGAGCAGTACTTC. The encoded protein is CAWSVQALYEQYF.

This clonotype was counted a few times. The CDR3 DNA is TGTGCCAGCAGCCACGGGACGGTAGCTTTCTTT. Its protein is CASSHGTVAFF. The chain joins TRBV3-1 to TRBJ1-1, with D perhaps TRBD1 (5 bases). V was cut by 3 bases and J by 10 bases, with 9 bases left in between. The CDR3 sequence is 11 residues long. Per the germline V gene, CDR1 is LGHDT and CDR2 is YNNKEL (reference sequence).

In DNA form, the CDR3 reads TGTGCCACCAGCAGAGATCGAGCTCTAGCAAGGCCCCAGCATTTT. Protein: CATSRDRALARPQHF. The V call is TRBV15, the J call TRBJ1-5; no reliable D call. The V end was cut by 0 bases, the J end by 9 bases, with 15 bases between. CDR3 length equals 15 residues. The germline V gene encodes CDR1 LNHNV and CDR2 YYDKDF (reference sequence). The full variable domain, in which reference TRBV15 and TRBJ1-5 provide the parts outside the CDR3, is DAMVIQNPRYQVTQFGKPVTLSCSQTLNHNVMYWYQQKSSQAPKLLFHYYDKDFNNEADTPDNFQSRRPNTSFCFLDIRSPGLGDTAMYLCATSRDRALARPQHFGDGTRLSIL.

In its sample, this clonotype was seen a few times. The chain carries TRBV29-1 and TRBJ2-7; tentatively, D is TRBD1 or TRBD2 (6 bases each). There are 15 residues in the CDR3. The V gene's germline CDR1 is SQVTM and CDR2 ANQGSEA. V lost 7 bases and J lost 2, with 21 bases in between. The CDR3 sequence is CSAGQTRRGTYEQYF. In nucleotides, the CDR3 is TGCAGCGCCGGGCAAACTAGGAGGGGGACCTACGAGCAGTACTTC.

This clonotype showed up just a few times. The genes are TRBV30 and TRBJ1-1; D remains ambiguous. The CDR3 is 13 residues long. V shed 4 bases and J shed 0 bases, with 9 bases lying between them. The germline V gene has CDR1 GTSNPN and CDR2 SVGIG (reference sequence). The CDR3 DNA is TGTGCCTGGACGCAGTCAATGAACACTGAAGCTTTCTTT. It codes for CAWTQSMNTEAFF.

About this clonotype: Being one base from a much bigger clone, this may be a read error. This chain connects TRBV28 to TRBJ1-1; a weak D match, TRBD1 (5 bases). The CDR3 has 14 residues. Germline V gene lookup returns CDR1 MDHEN and CDR2 SYDVKM. The CDR3 region is CATESSGPNIEAFF. CDR3 DNA sequence: TGTGCCACCGAATCGTCAGGGCCGAACATTGAAGCTTTCTTT. Complete variable domain (other parts from reference TRBV28 and TRBJ1-1): DVKVTQSSRYLVKRTGEKVFLECVQDMDHENMFWYRQDPGLGLRLIYFSYDVKMKEKGDIPEGYSVSREKKERFSLILESASTNQTSMYLCATESSGPNIEAFFGQGTRLTVV.

This clonotype appeared many times. The CDR3 loop reads CSALGAGQFYEQYF. In DNA form, the CDR3 reads TGCAGTGCCCTGGGGGCGGGACAATTCTACGAGCAGTACTTC. The J gene is TRBJ2-7, the V gene TRBV20-1, with D perhaps assigned TRBD1 or TRBD2 (6 bases each). V lost 6 bases to trimming and J lost 3 bases, with 18 bases between them. This CDR3 is 14 amino acids long. CDR1 is DFQATT, CDR2 SNEGSKA, per germline (reference sequence).